A single sample is the source of the 23 T cell receptor beta chains below, sequenced in a study of molecular identifiers for immune sequencing clone quantification. TCRdb reanalysed the PCR reads using MiXCR and keeps one entry per CDR3 protein. The data show fewer than 45,000 distinct CDR3 sequences, about 19% seen once. Source material: naive CD8+ T cells from blood, with Jurkat cell RNA spiked in. Subset given: FACS-sorted CD8+CD4-CCR7+CD45RA+ naive T cells. These receptors were collected from a human donor in good health. Some libraries in this study had Jurkat cell RNA spiked in.

The chain links TRBV20-1 to TRBJ1-3; the D gene is possibly TRBD1 (5 bases). The CDR3 is 14 residues long. From germline, CDR1 is DFQATT and CDR2 SNEGSKA (reference sequence). V shed 3 bases and J shed 0 bases, with 9 bases lying between them. CDR3 region: CSARDGASGNTIYF. DNA for the CDR3: TGCAGTGCTAGGGACGGGGCCTCTGGAAACACCATATATTTT.

At least ten counts were recorded for this clonotype. This chain uses TRBV12-3 or TRBV12-4 with TRBJ1-1, with D perhaps TRBD1 (5 bases). CDR3 length equals 13 residues. V was trimmed by 6 bases and J by 3 bases, leaving 11 bases between them. The DNA of the CDR3 is TGTGCCAGCAGCAACATACAGGACACTGAAGCTTTCTTT. This translates into CASSNIQDTEAFF.

This clonotype has only a few counts. The J gene is TRBJ1-5, the V gene TRBV4-3, with D possibly being TRBD1 (6 bases). The CDR3 runs to 18 residues. The ends were cut back, 0 bases at V and 4 bases at J, with 19 bases in the middle. Germline V gene lookup returns CDR1 LGHNA and CDR2 YSLEER. CDR3: CASSQDAKSKGGNQPQHF. CDR3 coding DNA: TGCGCCAGCAGCCAAGATGCGAAGTCCAAGGGGGGAAATCAGCCCCAGCATTTT.

Within the sample, this clonotype is medium-sized. The chain employs TRBV7-6 and TRBJ2-4, with D unclear. The CDR3 has 14 amino acids. V lost 5 bases to trimming and J lost 10 bases, with 18 bases between them. Germline V gene sequence: CDR1 SGHVS, CDR2 FNYEAQ. The CDR3 sequence is CASSPTLVPAIQYF. For the CDR3, the DNA is TGTGCCAGCAGCCCCACCCTAGTACCCGCGATTCAGTACTTC. The complete variable domain, with remaining parts taken from reference TRBV7-6 and TRBJ2-4, reads GAGVSQSPRYKVTKRGQDVALRCDPISGHVSLYWYRQALGQGPEFLTYFNYEAQQDKSGLPNDRFSAERPEGSISTLTIQRTEQRDSAMYRCASSPTLVPAIQYFGAGTRLSVL.

This clonotype was detected ten times or more. V usage is TRBV12-3 or TRBV12-4 and J usage is TRBJ2-7; 8 bases are shared with TRBD1. The J segment lost 5 bases and the V segment lost 2 bases, leaving 5 bases of the junction unmatched. The CDR3 is 14 residues long. The CDR3 DNA reads TGTGCCAGCAGTTTACGACAGGGGTCCAACGAGCAGTACTTC. Protein: CASSLRQGSNEQYF.

This clonotype was observed once. A read error is possible here, since a much larger clone lies one base away. V gene TRBV6-2 or TRBV6-3 combines with J gene TRBJ2-3, with D possibly TRBD1 on 5 matching bases. The V gene's germline CDR1 is MNHEY and CDR2 SVGEGT. The CDR3 loop spans 13 amino acids. The CDR3 region has the DNA TGTGCCGGCAGTAGGCAGGGCACAGATACGCAGTGTTTT. The encoded protein is CAGSRQGTDTQCF.

In regard to this clonotype: A junction end diverges from the germline sequence, so it may reflect a read error. This chain uses TRBV7-9 with TRBJ2-1, with D perhaps matching TRBD1 (5 bases). This CDR3 has 16 residues. Per the germline V gene, CDR1 is SEHNR and CDR2 is FQNEAQ (reference sequence). In DNA form, the CDR3 reads TGTGCCAGCAGCCCCAAGGGGTTTAGCTCCCACAATGAGCAGTTCTTC. This encodes CASSPKGFSSHNEQFF.

This clonotype has a handful of counts. Being one base from a much bigger clone, this may be a read error. The chain links TRBV11-2 to TRBJ2-1, with TRBD1 matching 7 bases. The length of the CDR3 is 16 residues. Germline V gene data show CDR1 as SGHAT and CDR2 as FQNNGV. CDR3 nucleotides: TGTGTCAGCAGCTTAAGTCCTTCTAGGGGGCACAATGAGCAGTTCTTC. Its protein is CVSSLSPSRGHNEQFF.

This clonotype was seen repeatedly, ten times or more. This sequence joins TRBV20-1 and TRBJ2-5; 8 bases match TRBD2. J lost 2 bases, V lost 0 bases, and 5 bases had no gene match. Germline V gene lookup returns CDR1 DFQATT and CDR2 SNEGSKA (reference sequence). This CDR3 contains 15 residues. The CDR3 protein is CSARDSGALQETQYF. CDR3 in DNA: TGCAGTGCTAGAGATAGCGGGGCCCTACAAGAGACCCAGTACTTC.

This clonotype was seen many times. V is TRBV28 and J is TRBJ2-2; D is possibly TRBD1 (5 bases). CDR3 length equals 15 residues. Per germline, CDR1 MDHEN and CDR2 SYDVKM. Trimming took 2 bases from V and 6 from J, leaving 13 bases between them. The CDR3 region has the DNA TGTGCCAGCAGTTTAGGGGTCCAGGGTCCCGGGGAGCTGTTTTTT. This translates into CASSLGVQGPGELFF.

In the case of this clonotype: One end of the junction fails to match germline, which may point to a read error. The chain couples TRBV5-4 to TRBJ1-5; D remains unclear. Germline values: CDR1 SGHNT, CDR2 YYREEE (reference sequence). The CDR3 sequence is 12 residues long. As DNA, the CDR3 is TGTGCCAGCAGCGAGGAGAATCAGCCCAAGCATTTT. As protein: CASSEENQPKHF.

With respect to this clonotype: Without the conserved terminal phenylalanine or tryptophan, this CDR3 likely stems from a read error. CDR3 amino acids: CSARDTGSGDRNEKLFS. CDR3 coding DNA: TGCAGTGCTAGAGATACGGGGTCGGGGGACAGGAATGAAAAACTGTTTTCT. The chain combines TRBV20-1 with TRBJ1-4, with 8 bases aligning to TRBD1. V gave up 0 bases and J gave up 5 bases; unmatched junction bases: 11. The CDR3 length is 17 residues. Germline values: CDR1 DFQATT, CDR2 SNEGSKA (reference sequence).

This clonotype was counted ten times or more. The chain is built from TRBV7-6 and TRBJ2-7; 8 bases are shared with TRBD1. The CDR3 has 14 residues. Unmatched junction bases numbered 8, after V lost 5 bases and J lost 5 bases. Per the germline V gene, CDR1 is SGHVS and CDR2 is FNYEAQ. The CDR3 loop is CASSRFLGQDEQYF. DNA for the CDR3: TGTGCCAGCAGCCGTTTTTTGGGACAGGACGAGCAGTACTTC. The variable domain in full, completed from reference TRBV7-6 and TRBJ2-7, reads GAGVSQSPRYKVTKRGQDVALRCDPISGHVSLYWYRQALGQGPEFLTYFNYEAQQDKSGLPNDRFSAERPEGSISTLTIQRTEQRDSAMYRCASSRFLGQDEQYFGPGTRLTVT.

As concerns this clonotype: A much larger clonotype is one base distant, so this may be a read error. The rearrangement links TRBV7-9 to TRBJ2-3; D might be TRBD2 (6 bases). V was pared by 1 base and J by 5 bases, with 25 bases between. The germline CDR1 and CDR2 sequences are SEHNR and FQNEAQ (reference sequence). The CDR3 runs to 19 residues. CDR3 residues: CASSLVGGLAVGAVDTQYF. As DNA, the CDR3 is TGTGCCAGCAGCTTAGTTGGTGGGTTAGCGGTCGGCGCGGTAGATACGCAGTATTTT.

This clonotype came up many times. The V gene is TRBV4-3, the J gene TRBJ2-7, with D possibly TRBD2 on 6 matching bases. The V gene's germline CDR1 is LGHNA and CDR2 YSLEER. Trimming pared 1 base from V and 1 base from J, leaving 14 bases between. This CDR3 region has 16 residues. CDR3 nucleotide sequence: TGCGCCAGCAGCCAAGGAGTGGCTAGCGCTTCCTACGAGCAGTACTTC. It specifies CASSQGVASASYEQYF.

This clonotype occurred many times. V and J are TRBV16 and TRBJ2-5; 11 bases are a match to TRBD2. CDR3 length equals 20 residues. The V and J ends lost 4 bases and 4 bases, in that order; junction bases with no gene match: 20. The germline CDR1 and CDR2 sequences are KGHSY and FQNENV. CDR3 nucleotides: TGTGCCAGCAGCCGCTACTTCATGGCTAGCGGGGGGATGAGGCGAGAGACCCAGTACTTC. This translates into CASSRYFMASGGMRRETQYF.

This clonotype was counted at least ten times. This chain joins TRBV29-1 and TRBJ2-3, with 16 bases aligning to TRBD2. Looked up from germline, CDR1 is SQVTM and CDR2 is ANQGSEA. After removal of 4 bases from V and 4 bases from J, the junction contained 8 bases not matched to a gene. There are 17 residues in the CDR3. This chain's CDR3 is CSVATGTSGGVADTQYF. In DNA form, the CDR3 reads TGCAGCGTTGCCACCGGGACTAGCGGGGGGGTGGCAGATACGCAGTATTTT.

There are many counts of this clonotype. This chain joins TRBV3-1 and TRBJ1-2; 8 nucleotides match TRBD1. The germline V gene encodes CDR1 LGHDT and CDR2 YNNKEL (reference sequence). The CDR3 has 16 residues. The ends lost 0 bases at V and 4 bases at J; junction bases unmatched: 7. The CDR3 nucleotides are TGTGCCAGCAGCCAAGACCGGACAGGGCGGACCTATGGCTACACCTTC. It codes for CASSQDRTGRTYGYTF. The entire variable domain, with the rest obtained from reference TRBV3-1 and TRBJ1-2, is as follows: DTAVSQTPKYLVTQMGNDKSIKCEQNLGHDTMYWYKQDSKKFLKIMFSYNNKELIINETVPNRFSPKSPDKAHLNLHINSLELGDSAVYFCASSQDRTGRTYGYTFGSGTRLTVV.

J is TRBJ2-7 and V is TRBV27, with a weak D call TRBD1 (6 bases). From germline, CDR1 is MNHEY and CDR2 SMNVEV (reference sequence). V lost 5 bases, J lost 2 bases, and 13 bases lay in between. This CDR3 is 14 amino acids long. The CDR3 loop is CASSLTGTTYEQYF. CDR3 bases: TGTGCCAGCAGTCTTACAGGGACAACCTACGAGCAGTACTTC.

There are many counts of this clonotype. V and J are TRBV19 and TRBJ1-5; tentatively, D is TRBD1 (6 bases). V lost 4 bases to trimming and J lost 7 bases, with 11 bases between them. The CDR3 totals 13 residues. Per germline, CDR1 LNHDA and CDR2 SQIVND (reference sequence). CDR3 sequence (DNA): TGTGCCAGTAGTACACAGGGTTGGCAGCCCCAGCATTTT. Protein: CASSTQGWQPQHF.

This chain joins TRBV5-8 and TRBJ2-1, with D unresolved. Germline CDR1 reads SGHTS; CDR2 reads YDEGEE. The CDR3 covers 13 residues. Trimming removed 2 bases at V and 5 bases at J, with 8 bases between. The CDR3 nucleotides are TGTGCCAGCAGCTTTCCGCAGAACAATGAGCAGTTCTTC. Amino acid sequence: CASSFPQNNEQFF. The full variable domain, with the rest looked up from reference TRBV5-8 and TRBJ2-1, is EAGVTQSPTHLIKTRGQQATLRCSPISGHTSVYWYQQALGLGLQFLLWYDEGEERNRGNFPPRFSGRQFPNYSSELNVNALELEDSALYLCASSFPQNNEQFFGPGTRLTVL.

There are a few counts of this clonotype. A read error may explain this, as a much larger clone is one base away. CDR3 nucleotide sequence: TGCAGCGTTGAGTGGCAGGGGGCCTACGAGCAGTACTTC. Its translation is CSVEWQGAYEQYF. V gene TRBV29-1 combines with J gene TRBJ2-7, with 7 bases fitting TRBD1. CDR3 length equals 13 residues. In germline, CDR1 is SQVTM, CDR2 ANQGSEA. The V gene end was trimmed by 3 bases and the J gene end by 2 bases; junction bases not matched to a gene: 4.

This clonotype was found many times. The rearrangement uses TRBV7-6 and TRBJ2-7; D could derive from TRBD1 or TRBD2 (5 bases each). The germline V and J ends were trimmed by 4 bases and 6 bases, with 16 bases remaining between them. CDR1 and CDR2 (germline): SGHVS, FNYEAQ. The CDR3 covers 14 residues. The DNA of the CDR3 is TGTGCCAGCAGCTCCTACCGGGACCCTGGCGAGCAGTACTTC. It codes for CASSSYRDPGEQYF.